At least ten counts were recorded for the clone carrying this T cell receptor beta chain. Its antigen is currently unknown. The data were taken from a study of T cells in Graves' hyperthyroidism and ophthalmopathy. For the study at large: Peripheral blood sampling occurred at initial diagnosis, before any treatment. Whole-study results and caveats: Appearing also in blood were most of the thyroid clonotypes expanded above 0.001. Progression to ophthalmopathy was predicted a median of roughly 6.5 months early.

Clinical symptoms, serum thyroxine, TRAb, thyroid ultrasound and orbital computed tomography established diagnosis. Amplification of TCR beta CDR3 regions used RNA as the template. A first-round RT-PCR of the TCR CDR3 used the HTBI primer set. TCRdb reprocessed the multiplex PCR reads via MiXCR and lists one record per CDR3 protein. The sample lists 450,000 to 550,000 distinct CDR3 sequences, approximately 25% occurring once. The source material was blood. The clonotype was recovered from a woman in her 30s with Graves' ophthalmopathy.

CDR3 nucleotide sequence: TGTGCCAGCAGTTTTGGACCGGGCTCTGGAAACACCATATATTTT. It is translated as CASSFGPGSGNTIYF. The chain links TRBV12-3 or TRBV12-4 to TRBJ1-3, with no clear D. Trimming stripped 3 bases from V and 0 bases from J, with 9 bases between. This CDR3 is 15 amino acids long.